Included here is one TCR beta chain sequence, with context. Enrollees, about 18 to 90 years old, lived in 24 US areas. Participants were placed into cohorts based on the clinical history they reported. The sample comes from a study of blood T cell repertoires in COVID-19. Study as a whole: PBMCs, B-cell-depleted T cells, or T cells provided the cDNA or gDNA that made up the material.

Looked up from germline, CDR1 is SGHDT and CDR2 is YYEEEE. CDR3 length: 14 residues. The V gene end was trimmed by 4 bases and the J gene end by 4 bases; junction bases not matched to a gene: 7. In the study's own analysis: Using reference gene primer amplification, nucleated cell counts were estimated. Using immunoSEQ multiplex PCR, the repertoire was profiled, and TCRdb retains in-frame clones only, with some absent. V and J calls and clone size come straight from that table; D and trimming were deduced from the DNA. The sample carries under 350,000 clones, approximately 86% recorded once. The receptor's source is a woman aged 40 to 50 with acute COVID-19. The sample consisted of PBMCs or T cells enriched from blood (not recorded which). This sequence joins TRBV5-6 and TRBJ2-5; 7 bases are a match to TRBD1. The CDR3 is CASSKATGTETQYF. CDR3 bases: TGTGCCAGCAGCAAAGCGACAGGGACAGAGACCCAGTACTTC.